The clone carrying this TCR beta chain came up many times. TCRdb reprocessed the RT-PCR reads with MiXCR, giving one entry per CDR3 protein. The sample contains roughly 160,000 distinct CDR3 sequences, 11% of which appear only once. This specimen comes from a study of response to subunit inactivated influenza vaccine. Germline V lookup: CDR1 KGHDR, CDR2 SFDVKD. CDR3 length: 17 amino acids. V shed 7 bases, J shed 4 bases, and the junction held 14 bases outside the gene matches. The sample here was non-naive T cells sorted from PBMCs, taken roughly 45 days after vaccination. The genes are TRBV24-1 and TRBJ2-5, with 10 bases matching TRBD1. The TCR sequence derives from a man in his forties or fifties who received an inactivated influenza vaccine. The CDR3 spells CATSQPGQGFGGETQYF. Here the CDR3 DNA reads TGTGCCACCAGCCAACCGGGACAGGGGTTTGGTGGAGAGACCCAGTACTTC.